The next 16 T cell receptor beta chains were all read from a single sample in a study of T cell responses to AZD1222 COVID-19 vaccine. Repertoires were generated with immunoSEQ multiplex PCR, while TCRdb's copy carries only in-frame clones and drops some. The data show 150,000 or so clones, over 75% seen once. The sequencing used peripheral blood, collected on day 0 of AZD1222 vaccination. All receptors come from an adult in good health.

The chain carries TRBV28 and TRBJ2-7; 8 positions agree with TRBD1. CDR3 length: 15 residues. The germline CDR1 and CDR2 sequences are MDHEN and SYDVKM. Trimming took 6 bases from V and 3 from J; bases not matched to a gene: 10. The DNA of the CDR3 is TGTGCCAGCAGCCCTTCGTGGGACAGGAGCTACGAGCAGTACTTC. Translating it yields CASSPSWDRSYEQYF.

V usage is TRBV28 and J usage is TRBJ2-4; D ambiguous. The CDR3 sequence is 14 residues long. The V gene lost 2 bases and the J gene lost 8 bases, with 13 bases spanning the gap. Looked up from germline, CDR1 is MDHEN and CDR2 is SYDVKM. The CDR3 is CASSLGAASHIQYF. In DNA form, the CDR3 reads TGTGCCAGCAGTTTAGGTGCGGCTTCTCACATTCAGTACTTC.

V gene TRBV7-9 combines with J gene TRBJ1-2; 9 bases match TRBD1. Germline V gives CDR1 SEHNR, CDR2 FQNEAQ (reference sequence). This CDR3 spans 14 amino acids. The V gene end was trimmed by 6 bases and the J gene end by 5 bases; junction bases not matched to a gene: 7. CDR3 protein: CASRPGQGWYGYTF. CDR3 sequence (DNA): TGTGCCAGCAGGCCGGGACAGGGATGGTATGGCTACACCTTC.

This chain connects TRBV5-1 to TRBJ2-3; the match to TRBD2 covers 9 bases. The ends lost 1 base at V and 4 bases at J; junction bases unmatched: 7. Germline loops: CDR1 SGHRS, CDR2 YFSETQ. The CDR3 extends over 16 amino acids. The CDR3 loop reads CASSLLISGGADTQYF. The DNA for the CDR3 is TGCGCCAGCAGCTTGCTCATTAGCGGGGGTGCAGATACGCAGTATTTT.

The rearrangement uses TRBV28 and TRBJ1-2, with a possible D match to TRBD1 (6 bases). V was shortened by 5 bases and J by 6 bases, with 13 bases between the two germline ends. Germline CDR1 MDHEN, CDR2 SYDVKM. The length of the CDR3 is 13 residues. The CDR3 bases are TGTGCCAGCAGTCCTCAGGGGAGGGATGGCTACACCTTC. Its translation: CASSPQGRDGYTF.

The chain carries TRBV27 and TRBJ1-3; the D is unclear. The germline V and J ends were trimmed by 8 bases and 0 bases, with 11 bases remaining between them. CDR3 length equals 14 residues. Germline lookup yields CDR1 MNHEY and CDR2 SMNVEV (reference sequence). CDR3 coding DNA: TGTGCCAGCTCCTCGGGGATCTCTGGAAACACCATATATTTT. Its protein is CASSSGISGNTIYF.

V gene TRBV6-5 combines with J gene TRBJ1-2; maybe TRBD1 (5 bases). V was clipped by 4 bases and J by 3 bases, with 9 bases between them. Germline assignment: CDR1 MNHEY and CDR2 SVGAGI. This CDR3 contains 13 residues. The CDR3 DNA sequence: TGTGCCAGCAGTTTGACAGCCTACTATGGCTACACCTTC. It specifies CASSLTAYYGYTF.

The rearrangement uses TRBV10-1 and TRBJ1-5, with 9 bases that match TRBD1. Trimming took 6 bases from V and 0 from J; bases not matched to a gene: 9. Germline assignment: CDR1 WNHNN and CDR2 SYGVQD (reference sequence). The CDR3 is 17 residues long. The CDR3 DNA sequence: TGCGCCAGCAGAAGGGACAGGGCCAGTTATAGCAATCAGCCCCAGCATTTT. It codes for CASRRDRASYSNQPQHF.

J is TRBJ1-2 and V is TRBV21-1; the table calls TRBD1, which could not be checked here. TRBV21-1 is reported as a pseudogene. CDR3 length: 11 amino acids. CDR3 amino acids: CASIGEPGYTF. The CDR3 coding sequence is TGTGCCAGCATAGGGGAACCTGGCTACACCTTC.

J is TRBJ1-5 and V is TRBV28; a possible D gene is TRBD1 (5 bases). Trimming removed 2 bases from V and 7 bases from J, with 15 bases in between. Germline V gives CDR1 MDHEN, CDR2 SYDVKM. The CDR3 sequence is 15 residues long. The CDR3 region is CASSLIPQGGQPQHF. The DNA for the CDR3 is TGTGCCAGCAGTTTAATCCCGCAGGGAGGGCAGCCCCAGCATTTT.

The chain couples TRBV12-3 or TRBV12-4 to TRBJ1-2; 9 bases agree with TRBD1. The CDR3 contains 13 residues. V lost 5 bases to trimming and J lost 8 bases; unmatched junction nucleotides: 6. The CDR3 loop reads CASSRDRVGGYTF. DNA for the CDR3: TGTGCCAGCAGTCGGGACAGGGTGGGCGGCTACACCTTC.

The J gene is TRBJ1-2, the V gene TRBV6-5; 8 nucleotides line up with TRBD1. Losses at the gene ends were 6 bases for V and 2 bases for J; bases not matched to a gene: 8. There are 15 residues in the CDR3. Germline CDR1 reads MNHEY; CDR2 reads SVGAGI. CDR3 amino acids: CASRGGQGANYGYTF. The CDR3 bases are TGTGCCAGCAGAGGAGGGCAGGGGGCCAACTATGGCTACACCTTC.

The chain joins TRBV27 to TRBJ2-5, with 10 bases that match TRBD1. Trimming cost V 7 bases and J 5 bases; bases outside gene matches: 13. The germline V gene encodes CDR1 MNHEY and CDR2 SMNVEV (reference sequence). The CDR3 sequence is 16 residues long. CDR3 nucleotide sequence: TGTGCCAGCACTCCCGGGACAGGGGTGATTAGGGAGACCCAGTACTTC. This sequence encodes CASTPGTGVIRETQYF.

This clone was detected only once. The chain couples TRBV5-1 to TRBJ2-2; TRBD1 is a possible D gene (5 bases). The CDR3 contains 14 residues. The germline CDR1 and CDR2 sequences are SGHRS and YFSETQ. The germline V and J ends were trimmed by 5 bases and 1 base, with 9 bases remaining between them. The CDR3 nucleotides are TGCGCCAGCAGGCCCGACAGGAACACCGGGGAGCTGTTTTTT. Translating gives CASRPDRNTGELFF.

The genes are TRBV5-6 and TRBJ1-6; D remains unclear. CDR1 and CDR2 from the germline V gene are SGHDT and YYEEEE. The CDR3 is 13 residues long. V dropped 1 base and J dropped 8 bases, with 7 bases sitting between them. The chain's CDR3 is CASSLRLDSPLHF. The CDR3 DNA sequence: TGTGCCAGCAGCTTGAGGCTCGATTCACCCCTCCACTTT.

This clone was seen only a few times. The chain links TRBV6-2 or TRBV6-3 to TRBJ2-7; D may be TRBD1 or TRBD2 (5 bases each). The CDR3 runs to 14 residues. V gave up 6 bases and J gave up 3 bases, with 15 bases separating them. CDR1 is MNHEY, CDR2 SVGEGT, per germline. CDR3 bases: TGTGCCAGCAGCCAGAGGGGCCTTCACTACGAGCAGTACTTC. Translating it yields CASSQRGLHYEQYF.